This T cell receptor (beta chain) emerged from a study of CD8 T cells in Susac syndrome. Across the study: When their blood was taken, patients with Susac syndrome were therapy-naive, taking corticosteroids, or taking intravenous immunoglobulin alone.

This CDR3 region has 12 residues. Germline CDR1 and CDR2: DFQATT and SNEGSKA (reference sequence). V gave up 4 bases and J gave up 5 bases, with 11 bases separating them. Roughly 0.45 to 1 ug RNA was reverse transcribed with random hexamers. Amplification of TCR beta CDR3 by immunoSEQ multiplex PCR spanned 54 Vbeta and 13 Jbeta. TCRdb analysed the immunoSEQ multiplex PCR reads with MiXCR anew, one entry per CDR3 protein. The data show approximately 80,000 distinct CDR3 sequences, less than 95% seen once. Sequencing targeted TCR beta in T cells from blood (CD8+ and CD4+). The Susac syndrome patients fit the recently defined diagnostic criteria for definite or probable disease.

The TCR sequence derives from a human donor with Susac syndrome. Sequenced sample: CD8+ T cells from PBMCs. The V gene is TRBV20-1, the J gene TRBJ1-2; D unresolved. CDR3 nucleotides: TGCAGTGCTATGAACAGAGGGTATGGCTACACCTTC. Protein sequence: CSAMNRGYGYTF.